The clone carrying this T cell receptor (beta chain) was picked up many times. This sample is part of a study of T-cell memory formation after mild COVID-19. Germline V gives CDR1 SGHTA, CDR2 FQGNSA. The V and J ends lost 0 bases and 0 bases respectively, with 6 bases between them. This CDR3 contains 14 residues. Each CDR3 protein is one row after TCRdb ran MiXCR on the 5' RACE reads. The sample includes about 300,000 distinct CDR3 sequences, approximately 20% of them seen just once. This sequence originates from a man in his late teens or twenties who had mild COVID-19 (a few samples of this study predate the infection). Cell type and time point are not known. The chain recombines TRBV7-2 with TRBJ2-7; maybe TRBD2 (6 bases). Material: PBMCs or a T cell subset sorted from them (not recorded which). The CDR3 DNA is TGTGCCAGCAGCTTAGCCGGGGGCTCCTACGAGCAGTACTTC. This encodes CASSLAGGSYEQYF.